The 12 T cell receptor beta chains presented below share a single source sample, sequenced in a study of identical twins. TCRdb called the 5' RACE reads again in MiXCR, with one record for every CDR3 protein. The sample holds around 670,000 distinct CDR3 sequences, around 6% seen once. The sequenced sample was naive T cells sorted from blood. The receptor set was obtained from a man between 18 and 35 years old in good health.

V and J are TRBV14 and TRBJ1-1; no clear D. Trimming left V 2 bases short and J 8 bases short, with 6 bases between. The CDR3 is made up of 11 amino acids. CDR1 SGHDN and CDR2 FVKESK come from the germline V gene. CDR3 nucleotide sequence: TGTGCCAGCAGCCAAATTGGAGAAGCTTTCTTT. Its translation is CASSQIGEAFF.

The V gene is TRBV29-1, the J gene TRBJ2-5; possible D gene TRBD2, 5 bases. The CDR3 covers 12 residues. V gave up 5 bases and J gave up 0 bases, with 7 bases separating them. From germline, CDR1 is SQVTM and CDR2 ANQGSEA. The CDR3 coding sequence is TGCAGCGTTAGAGCGGACCAAGAGACCCAGTACTTC. It specifies CSVRADQETQYF.

This clonotype showed up many times. The chain couples TRBV5-1 to TRBJ2-2, with TRBD2 matching over 14 bases. V dropped 4 bases and J dropped 0; count of bases not matched to a gene: 5. The CDR3 sequence is 18 residues long. The germline gives CDR1 SGHRS, CDR2 YFSETQ. The CDR3 DNA follows: TGCGCCAGCAGCCTAGGACTAGCGGGAGGACCGAACACCGGGGAGCTGTTTTTT. It specifies CASSLGLAGGPNTGELFF.

This clonotype was recorded at least ten times. The V call is TRBV28, the J call TRBJ2-7; no reliable D call. V was pared by 5 bases and J by 5 bases, with 7 bases between. This CDR3 region has 11 residues. Looked up from germline, CDR1 is MDHEN and CDR2 is SYDVKM. CDR3 sequence (DNA): TGTGCCAGCAGTCCCCTCCACGAGCAGTACTTC. Protein: CASSPLHEQYF.

This clonotype was counted between two and nine times. The DNA for the CDR3 is TGTGCCAGCAGTTTCAAGGGACTAGCGGGAGACGAGCAGTACGTC. It specifies CASSFKGLAGDEQYV. The rearrangement links TRBV12-3 or TRBV12-4 to TRBJ2-7, with TRBD2 identical over 14 bases. The length of the CDR3 is 15 residues. Trimming cost V 3 bases and J 5 bases; bases outside gene matches: 3.

Many counts were recorded for this clonotype. An end of the junction does not agree with germline; a read error may underlie this. The chain is built from TRBV7-9 and TRBJ1-1, with TRBD1 matching over 7 bases. The CDR3 sequence is 15 residues long. Germline CDR1 and CDR2: SEHNR and FQNEAQ (reference sequence). The CDR3 nucleotides read TGTGCCAGCAACTTAAAGGGGGCTTTGAACACTGAAGCTTTCTTT. Its protein is CASNLKGALNTEAFF.

V gene TRBV25-1 combines with J gene TRBJ2-1; 8 bases match TRBD2. The CDR3 is 11 amino acids. V lost 3 bases and J lost 14; bases outside the gene matches: 3. CDR1 and CDR2 (germline): MGHDK, SYGVNS. For the CDR3, the DNA is TGTGCCAGCAGTGAGGGGACTAGTAAGTTCTTC. It codes for CASSEGTSKFF.

The chain links TRBV10-3 to TRBJ2-5, with D maybe TRBD2 (6 bases). The CDR3 contains 20 residues. Germline V CDR1 and CDR2: ENHRY, SYGVKD. V dropped 0 bases and J dropped 1 base, with 24 bases sitting between them. The CDR3, as DNA: TGTGCCATCAGTGAGTCCCCGCATAGCGGCAGAGCCCTCTCCCAAGAGACCCAGTACTTC. Its protein product is CAISESPHSGRALSQETQYF.

The chain combines TRBV11-2 with TRBJ2-3; D gene ambiguous. The CDR3 runs 18 residues. CDR1 is SGHAT, CDR2 FQNNGV, per germline. Trimming took off 1 base at V and 6 bases at J, with 23 bases between the two ends. The CDR3 DNA reads as TGTGCCAGCAGCTTAGTTGGTTGGGAATTTGGCCCTCCGGATACGCAGTATTTT. This gives the protein CASSLVGWEFGPPDTQYF.

This clonotype was seen a few times. The J gene is TRBJ1-1, the V gene TRBV29-1, with no clear D. Germline V gene sequence: CDR1 SQVTM, CDR2 ANQGSEA. Trimming cost V 0 bases and J 0 bases, with 5 bases left between them. This CDR3 spans 13 amino acids. The CDR3 nucleotides are TGCAGCGTTGAAGATCAAGTGAACACTGAAGCTTTCTTT. This gives the protein CSVEDQVNTEAFF.

This clonotype was detected many times. The CDR3 reads CASNDWTSGVTDTQYF. Written as DNA, the CDR3 is TGTGCCAGCAACGACTGGACTAGCGGTGTCACAGATACGCAGTATTTT. The rearrangement links TRBV3-1 to TRBJ2-3; 10 positions agree with TRBD2. This CDR3 contains 16 residues. V was clipped by 7 bases and J by 2 bases; unmatched bases: 9. CDR1 and CDR2 (germline): LGHDT, YNNKEL (reference sequence).

A few counts support this clonotype. J is TRBJ2-3 and V is TRBV25-1; 9 bases map to TRBD1. CDR3 size: 18 residues. Germline loops: CDR1 MGHDK, CDR2 SYGVNS. The V and J ends lost 11 bases and 1 base, in that order; junction bases with no gene match: 19. Here the CDR3 DNA reads TGTGCCGCGAACGGTCAACAGGGGGCCAAAGGGGGCACAGATACGCAGTATTTT. Its translation is CAANGQQGAKGGTDTQYF.